The source of this T cell receptor beta chain is a study of blood T cell repertoires in COVID-19. The overall study: Sample material is recorded as cDNA or gDNA derived from T cells, B-cell-depleted T cells, or PBMCs.

Methods used by the authors: The assay estimated nucleated cells by amplifying reference gene primers. The repertoire was sequenced with immunoSEQ multiplex PCR; TCRdb's copy has only in-frame clones and lacks some. V and J calls and clone size are copied from that table; D and trimming were computed from the DNA. The sample yields around 150,000 clones, roughly nine tenths seen once. Germline CDR1 reads SGHNT; CDR2 reads YENEEA. The germline V and J ends were trimmed by 3 bases and 4 bases, with 13 bases remaining between them. This CDR3 is 15 amino acids long. The TCR comes from a woman aged 60-75 years with active or convalescent COVID-19. The J gene is TRBJ2-1, the V gene TRBV11-3, with D perhaps matching TRBD1 (6 bases). Material for sequencing was peripheral blood. In nucleotides, the CDR3 is TGTGCCAGCAGCTTCCCCAGGGGCCGTTACAATGAGCAGTTCTTC. Translation gives CASSFPRGRYNEQFF.